The rows below give T cell receptor beta chains drawn from one sample of a study of T cell responses to AZD1222 COVID-19 vaccine. Method: immunoSEQ multiplex PCR; TCRdb's copy keeps in-frame clones and lacks some. The sample yields just under 150,000 clones, 88% seen once. Specimen: peripheral blood, collected 28 days after the second dose of the MenACWY control vaccine. These receptors all stem from an adult who received the MenACWY meningococcal vaccine as a control. The CDR3 runs from the conserved cysteine through the conserved F or W. The D gene is left open where the match is weak. Where a row states a size, it is once, few, many or the class of an expanded clone; other rows omit it.

TRBV15,TRBJ1-4,NA,NA,CATSRVNEKLFF,TGTGCCACCAGCAGAGTTAATGAAAAACTGTTTTTT
TRBV5-1,TRBJ2-5,few,TRBD1,CASSHGDSQETQYF,TGCGCCAGCAGCCACGGGGACAGCCAAGAGACCCAGTACTTC
TRBV6-1,TRBJ2-2,NA,NA,CASSALQRMNTGELFF,TGTGCCAGCAGTGCGTTACAGCGAATGAACACCGGGGAGCTGTTTTTT
TRBV11-2,TRBJ1-2,once,NA,CASSPNSWDKRRTGYGYTF,TGTGCCAGCAGCCCCAATTCGTGGGACAAACGAAGAACGGGCTATGGCTACACCTTC
TRBV6-5,TRBJ2-2,NA,NA,CASSYGAGTNTGELFF,TGTGCCAGCAGTTATGGGGCAGGCACGAACACCGGGGAGCTGTTTTTT
TRBV24-1,TRBJ2-7,NA,NA,CATSDFGAQYF,TGTGCCACCAGTGATTTCGGGGCCCAGTACTTC
TRBV2,TRBJ2-1,NA,NA,CASSERGAYNEQFF,TGTGCCAGCAGTGAAAGAGGGGCCTACAATGAGCAGTTCTTC
TRBV7-2,TRBJ1-1,NA,TRBD1,CASSSRGLIEAFF,TGTGCCAGCAGCTCCAGGGGGCTAATTGAAGCTTTCTTT
TRBV3-1/TRBV3-2,TRBJ1-3,NA,TRBD1,CASSRGQESGNTIYF,TGTGCCAGCAGCCGGGGACAGGAGTCTGGAAACACCATATATTTT
TRBV3-1/TRBV3-2,TRBJ1-1,NA,NA,CASRRTMNTEAFF,TGTGCCAGCAGGAGGACAATGAACACTGAAGCTTTCTTT
TRBV15,TRBJ2-7,NA,TRBD1,CATSREGGSYEQYF,TGTGCCACCAGCAGAGAAGGGGGCAGTTACGAGCAGTACTTC
TRBV6-2/TRBV6-3,TRBJ1-1,NA,NA,CASSYSLVYTEAFF,TGTGCCAGCAGTTACTCGTTGGTGTACACTGAAGCTTTCTTT
TRBV6-5,TRBJ1-2,NA,NA,CASSYSGVGRGYTF,TGTGCCAGCAGTTACTCCGGGGTGGGCCGGGGCTACACCTTC
TRBV9,TRBJ1-6,NA,NA,CASNPGTNSPLHF,TGTGCCAGCAATCCAGGGACTAATTCACCCCTCCACTTT
TRBV10-2,TRBJ2-7,NA,TRBD1,CATAVLGQGSYEQYF,TGCGCCACCGCTGTCCTAGGACAGGGATCCTACGAGCAGTACTTC
TRBV11-2,TRBJ1-1,NA,NA,CASSLGSPRAAFF,TGTGCCAGCAGCTTAGGTTCACCGCGGGCGGCTTTCTTT
TRBV28,TRBJ1-2,NA,NA,CASSSRGYGYTF,TGTGCCAGCAGCTCAAGGGGGTATGGCTACACCTTC
TRBV14,TRBJ2-7,NA,TRBD1,CASSRGQGYEQYF,TGTGCCAGCAGCCGGGGACAGGGATACGAGCAGTACTTC
TRBV7-9,TRBJ1-2,NA,NA,CASSLDFVYTF,TGTGCCAGCAGCTTAGACTTTGTCTACACCTTC
TRBV30,TRBJ1-4,NA,NA,CAWTSTGGEKLFF,TGTGCCTGGACATCTACCGGAGGAGAAAAACTGTTTTTT
TRBV7-9,TRBJ2-3,NA,NA,CASSLGSGDTQYF,TGTGCCAGCAGCTTAGGGTCGGGAGATACGCAGTATTTT
TRBV5-1,TRBJ2-7,NA,TRBD1,CASSPGTGGYEQYF,TGCGCCAGCAGCCCCGGGACAGGGGGCTACGAGCAGTACTTC
TRBV11-2,TRBJ1-2,NA,TRBD1,CASSLGDRANYGYTF,TGTGCCAGCAGCTTAGGGGACAGGGCTAACTATGGCTACACCTTC
TRBV7-2,TRBJ1-6,few,NA,CASSSRTGPRDSPLHF,TGTGCCAGCAGCTCTCGCACAGGGCCCCGGGATTCACCCCTCCACTTT
TRBV28,TRBJ1-3,NA,NA,CASSRTAGGNTIYF,TGTGCCAGCAGTCGGACCGCGGGAGGAAACACCATATATTTT
TRBV10-3,TRBJ1-3,once,NA,CAIRENSGNTIYF,TGTGCCATCAGGGAGAACTCTGGAAACACCATATATTTT
TRBV24-1,TRBJ2-3,NA,TRBD2,CATSAQRESPDTQYF,TGTGCCACCAGTGCCCAGCGGGAGAGCCCAGATACGCAGTATTTT
TRBV6-2/TRBV6-3,TRBJ1-1,NA,TRBD1,CASSFSDRGGTEAFF,TGTGCCAGCAGTTTTTCCGACAGGGGTGGCACTGAAGCTTTCTTT